The T cell receptor beta chain under discussion was sequenced for a study of long-term antiretroviral therapy in people with HIV. Background on the study: The earliest samples came from an era when ART typically awaited falling CD4 counts.

The table lists this clone with a count of one. Its specificity is not known. One or more pre-ART and two or more post-ART PBMC samples were available from each donor. Study-wide points: Blood obtained between about 2004 and 2017 may reflect older ART regimens.

An immunoSEQ assay, version v3.0, was performed at survey level. The sequencing target was 40,000-50,000 T-cell genomes per sample. Clones were sequenced by immunoSEQ multiplex PCR, and TCRdb holds only the in-frame ones, with some missing. This repertoire shows around 32,000 clones, just under 90% found once; its top ten account for less than 8.5%. The germline V gene has CDR1 SNHLY and CDR2 FYNNEI. CDR3 length: 14 amino acids. Trimming took off 8 bases at V and 4 bases at J, with 17 bases between the two ends. The source of this sequence is a man in his fifties with HIV. Sequencing used unsorted PBMCs, obtained 3.2 years before starting antiretroviral therapy. V and J are TRBV2 and TRBJ1-2; possible D gene TRBD1, 5 bases. CDR3 sequence: CASPPKDRSYGYTF. The CDR3 DNA reads as TGTGCCAGCCCCCCCAAAGACAGATCCTATGGCTACACCTTC.